These T cell receptor beta chains were read from a single sample in a study of T cells in Graves' hyperthyroidism and ophthalmopathy. TCRdb used MiXCR to reprocess the multiplex PCR reads, holding one entry per CDR3 protein. This repertoire shows over 350,000 distinct CDR3 sequences, less than 20% found once; its top ten account for 35% to 50%. The sequenced material came from blood. The receptors shown here come from a young man with Graves' ophthalmopathy. Both conserved end residues are part of each CDR3. Fields, in order: J gene, V gene, clone size, D gene, CDR3 DNA, CDR3 protein. A D gene is named only where the DNA matches it firmly. Only part of the rows carry a size: once, few, many, or a class if the clone is expanded.

TRBJ2-7	TRBV29-1	many	NA	TGCAGCGTTGAAGATCGTGGGGCTTCCTACGAGCAGTACTTC	CSVEDRGASYEQYF
TRBJ2-3	TRBV5-1	NA	NA	TGCGCCAGCAGCTCCCCTATCGCCCATGAGACAGATACGCAGTATTTT	CASSSPIAHETDTQYF
TRBJ1-6	TRBV3-1	many	NA	TGTGCCAGCAGCCAAGGTGGGGTCGGGAATTCACCCCTCCACTTT	CASSQGGVGNSPLHF
TRBJ2-1	TRBV3-1	NA	TRBD1	TGTGCCAGCAGCCGGTTTGGACAGGCGGTGGGCAATGAGCAGTTCTTC	CASSRFGQAVGNEQFF
TRBJ1-1	TRBV6-1	many	NA	TGTGCCAGCATCCAGGGCAGGGTGGACACTGAAGCTTTCTTT	CASIQGRVDTEAFF
TRBJ2-5	TRBV6-5	few	NA	TGTGCCAGCAGTTACTCCAACCAAGAGACCCAGTACTTC	CASSYSNQETQYF
TRBJ1-4	TRBV11-2	many	NA	TGTGCCAGCAGCTTAGGAGGGGCTGGGGAAAAACTGTTTTTT	CASSLGGAGEKLFF
TRBJ1-2	TRBV28	NA	NA	TGTGCCAGCAGTTTTCGCTGGGTACGCTATGGCTACACCTTC	CASSFRWVRYGYTF
TRBJ2-3	TRBV11-2	NA	NA	TGTGCCAGCAGGTGGCGGGACACTCGCCTACATACGCAGTATTTT	CASRWRDTRLHTQYF
TRBJ2-1	TRBV20-1	many	NA	TGCAGTGCTAGTCTTAGTTACAATGAGCAGTTCTTC	CSASLSYNEQFF
TRBJ1-2	TRBV6-1	few	NA	TGTGCCAGCAGTGAGAGGGGTGGCTACACCTTC	CASSERGGYTF
TRBJ2-7	TRBV4-1	NA	NA	TGCGCCAGCAGCCAAGCAGGTAACCCCCTACTCTACGAGCAGTACTTC	CASSQAGNPLLYEQYF
TRBJ1-2	TRBV7-9	many	TRBD1	TGTGCCAGCAGCCGTGGGACAGGGACGATCTATGGCTACACCTTC	CASSRGTGTIYGYTF
TRBJ1-5	TRBV7-8	many	NA	TGTGCCAGCAGCTTAGCTAGGGCGGGCAATCAGCCCCAGCATTTT	CASSLARAGNQPQHF
TRBJ2-2	TRBV12-3/TRBV12-4	many	NA	TGTGCCAGCAGTTTAGCAGGGGCCGGGGAGCTGTTTTTT	CASSLAGAGELFF
TRBJ2-1	TRBV18	few	TRBD1	TGTGCCAGCTCACCACCACAGGGGGACTACAATGAGCAGTTCTTC	CASSPPQGDYNEQFF
TRBJ2-3	TRBV7-9	NA	NA	TGTGCCAGCAGACGCGGGGCTGGCACAGATACGCAGTATTTT	CASRRGAGTDTQYF
TRBJ1-1	TRBV3-1	many	NA	TGTGCCAGCAGCCGAGGTCCTGAAGCTTTCTTT	CASSRGPEAFF
TRBJ2-7	TRBV28	many	TRBD1	TGTGCCAGCAGAGGGACAGGGGCCTCCTACGAGCAGTACTTC	CASRGTGASYEQYF
TRBJ1-1	TRBV7-9	few	NA	TGTGCCAGCAGCGCGTGGGGAACTGAAGCTTTCTTT	CASSAWGTEAFF
TRBJ2-3	TRBV29-1	few	NA	TGCAGCGTTGAAGAACAATGGTGGGGTAGCACAGATACGCAGTATTTT	CSVEEQWWGSTDTQYF
TRBJ1-2	TRBV29-1	many	NA	TGCAGCGTTGAAGATGAGGGGGGGGCAACAAATGGCTACACCTTC	CSVEDEGGATNGYTF
TRBJ1-5	TRBV19	few	NA	TGTGCCAGTAGTATAGTCAGGGATAGCAATCAGCCCCAGCATTTT	CASSIVRDSNQPQHF
TRBJ2-5	TRBV7-9	many	TRBD1	TGTGCCAGCAGCCCGGGACAGGGGGCTCGGGAGACCCAGTACTTC	CASSPGQGARETQYF
TRBJ1-1	TRBV11-2	many	NA	TGTGCCAGCAGCTATTCGAGGGCCATTAACACTGAAGCTTTCTTT	CASSYSRAINTEAFF
TRBJ1-4	TRBV6-5	NA	NA	TGTGCCAGCAGTTACTCGCGACCCGTGAGGGCTAATGAAAAACTGTTTTTT	CASSYSRPVRANEKLFF
TRBJ2-7	TRBV11-2	many	TRBD1	TGTGCCAGCAGCTCGACAGGGCTGGGTACCTACGAGCAGTACTTC	CASSSTGLGTYEQYF
TRBJ2-1	TRBV6-1	few	TRBD1	TGTGCCAGCAGTCCGGACAGGGGAGGGTGGAATGAGCAGTTCTTC	CASSPDRGGWNEQFF
TRBJ2-3	TRBV7-2	many	TRBD2	TGTGCCAGCAGCCCGGGACTAGCGGGGCAAGCAGATACGCAGTATTTT	CASSPGLAGQADTQYF
TRBJ1-6	TRBV7-8	many	TRBD1	TGTGCCAGCAGCCCAAGCCACAGGGGCACGGCATCGGAACCCCTCCACTTT	CASSPSHRGTASEPLHF
TRBJ2-7	TRBV6-1	few	NA	TGTGCCAGCAGAATCGAACTAGCTTTCTCCTACGAGCAGTACTTC	CASRIELAFSYEQYF
TRBJ1-1	TRBV11-1	many	TRBD1	TGTGCCAGCAGTCAGAGACAGGGACGGACTGAAGCTTTCTTT	CASSQRQGRTEAFF
TRBJ2-1	TRBV6-1	many	NA	TGTGCCAGCAGTTTCTTTGAATCCTACAATGAGCAGTTCTTC	CASSFFESYNEQFF